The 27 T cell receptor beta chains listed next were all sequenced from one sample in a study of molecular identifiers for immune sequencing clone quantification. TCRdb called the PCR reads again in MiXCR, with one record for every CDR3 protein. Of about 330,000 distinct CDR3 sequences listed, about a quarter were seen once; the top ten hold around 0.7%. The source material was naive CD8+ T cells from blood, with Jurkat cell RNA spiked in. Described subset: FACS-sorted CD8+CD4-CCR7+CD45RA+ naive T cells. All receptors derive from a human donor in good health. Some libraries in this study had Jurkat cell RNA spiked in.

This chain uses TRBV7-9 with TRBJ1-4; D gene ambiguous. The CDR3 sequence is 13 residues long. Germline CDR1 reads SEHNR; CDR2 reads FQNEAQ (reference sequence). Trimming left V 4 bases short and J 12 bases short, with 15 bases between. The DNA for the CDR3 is TGTGCCAGCAGCTCGGACTCCCGCGGGGAACTGTTTTTT. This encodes CASSSDSRGELFF.

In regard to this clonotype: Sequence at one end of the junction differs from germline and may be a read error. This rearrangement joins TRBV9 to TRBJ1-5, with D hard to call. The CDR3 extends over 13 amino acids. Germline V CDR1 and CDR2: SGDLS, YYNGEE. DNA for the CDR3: TGTGCCAGCGGCGTTGGTGGAGGACAGCCCCAGCATTTT. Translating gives CASGVGGGQPQHF.

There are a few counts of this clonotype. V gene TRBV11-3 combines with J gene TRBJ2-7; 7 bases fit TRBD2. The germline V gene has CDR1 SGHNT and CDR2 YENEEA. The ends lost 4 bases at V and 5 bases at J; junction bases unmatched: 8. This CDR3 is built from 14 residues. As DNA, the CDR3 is TGTGCCAGCAGCTCAGAATCAGGGAGGGACGAGCAGTACTTC. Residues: CASSSESGRDEQYF.

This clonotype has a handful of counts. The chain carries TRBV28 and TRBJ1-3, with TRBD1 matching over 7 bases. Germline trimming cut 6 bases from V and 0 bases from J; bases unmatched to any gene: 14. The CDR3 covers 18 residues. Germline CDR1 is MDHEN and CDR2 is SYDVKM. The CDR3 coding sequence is TGTGCCAGCAGGTCCCCGGGACAGCCGTCGAGCTCTGGAAACACCATATATTTT. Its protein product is CASRSPGQPSSSGNTIYF.

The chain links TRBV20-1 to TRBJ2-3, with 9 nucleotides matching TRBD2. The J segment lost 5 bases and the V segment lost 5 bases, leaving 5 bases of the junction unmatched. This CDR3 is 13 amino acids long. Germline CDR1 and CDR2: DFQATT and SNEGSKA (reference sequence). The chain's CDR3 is CSAVAGAGDTQYF. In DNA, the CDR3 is TGCAGTGCTGTAGCGGGAGCCGGAGATACGCAGTATTTT.

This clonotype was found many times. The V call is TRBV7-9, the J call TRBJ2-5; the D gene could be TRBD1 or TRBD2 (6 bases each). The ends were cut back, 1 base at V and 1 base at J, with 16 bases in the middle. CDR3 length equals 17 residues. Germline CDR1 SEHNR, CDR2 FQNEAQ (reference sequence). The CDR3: CASSLEPFWGAQETQYF. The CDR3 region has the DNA TGTGCCAGCAGCTTAGAACCCTTCTGGGGGGCCCAAGAGACCCAGTACTTC.

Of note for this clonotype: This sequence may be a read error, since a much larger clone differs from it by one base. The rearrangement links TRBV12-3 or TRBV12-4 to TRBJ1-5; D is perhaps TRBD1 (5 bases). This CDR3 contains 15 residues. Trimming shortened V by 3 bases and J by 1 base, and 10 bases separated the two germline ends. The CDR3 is CASSLMSGSNQPQHF. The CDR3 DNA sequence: TGTGCCAGCAGTTTGATGTCAGGGAGCAATCAGCCCCAGCATTTT.

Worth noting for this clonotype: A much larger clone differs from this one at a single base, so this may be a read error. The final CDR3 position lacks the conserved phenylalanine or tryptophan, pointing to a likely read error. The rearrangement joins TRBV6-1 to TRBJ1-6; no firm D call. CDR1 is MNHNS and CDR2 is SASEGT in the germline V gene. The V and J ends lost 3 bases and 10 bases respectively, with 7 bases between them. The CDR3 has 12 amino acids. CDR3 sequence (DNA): TGTGCCAGCAGTGACAGTGGGTCACCCCTCCACTCT. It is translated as CASSDSGSPLHS.

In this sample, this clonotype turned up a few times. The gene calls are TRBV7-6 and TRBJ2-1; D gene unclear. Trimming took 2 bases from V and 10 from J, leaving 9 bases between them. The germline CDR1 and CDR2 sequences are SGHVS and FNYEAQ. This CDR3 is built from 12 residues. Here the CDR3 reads CASSLTQEEQFF. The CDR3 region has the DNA TGTGCCAGCAGCTTAACGCAGGAGGAGCAGTTCTTC.

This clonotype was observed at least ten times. The DNA of the CDR3 is TGTGCCACCAGTGACCCGACAAATCAGTTCTTC. Its protein product is CATSDPTNQFF. This chain connects TRBV24-1 to TRBJ2-1; unclear D gene. The CDR3 is made up of 11 amino acids. Trimming pared 4 bases from V and 13 bases from J, leaving 10 bases between. Germline CDR1 KGHDR, CDR2 SFDVKD.

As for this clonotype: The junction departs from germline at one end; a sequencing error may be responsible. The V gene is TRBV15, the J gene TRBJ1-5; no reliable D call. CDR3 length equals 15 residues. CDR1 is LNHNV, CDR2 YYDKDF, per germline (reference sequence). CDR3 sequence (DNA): TGTGCCACCAGCAGAGATCTCGGCATGAATCAGCCCCATCATTTT. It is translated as CATSRDLGMNQPHHF.

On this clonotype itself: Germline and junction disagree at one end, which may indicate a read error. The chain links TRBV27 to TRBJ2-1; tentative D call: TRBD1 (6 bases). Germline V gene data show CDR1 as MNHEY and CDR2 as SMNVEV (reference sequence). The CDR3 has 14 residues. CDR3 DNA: TGTGCCAGCAGTTTATCGGCCAGGGGCAATGCGCAGTTCTTC. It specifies CASSLSARGNAQFF.

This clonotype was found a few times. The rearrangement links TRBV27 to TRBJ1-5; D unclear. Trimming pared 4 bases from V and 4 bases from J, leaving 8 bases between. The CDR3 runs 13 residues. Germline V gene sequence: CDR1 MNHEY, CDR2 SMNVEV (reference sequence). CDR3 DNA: TGTGCCAGCAGTTCAACGGTTAATCAGCCCCAGCATTTT. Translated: CASSSTVNQPQHF.

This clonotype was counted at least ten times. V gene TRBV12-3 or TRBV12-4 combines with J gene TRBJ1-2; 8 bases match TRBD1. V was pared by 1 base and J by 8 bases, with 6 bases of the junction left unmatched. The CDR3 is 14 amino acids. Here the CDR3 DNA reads TGTGCCAGCAGTTTAGGGCAGGGGGCGTCCGGCTACACCTTC. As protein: CASSLGQGASGYTF.

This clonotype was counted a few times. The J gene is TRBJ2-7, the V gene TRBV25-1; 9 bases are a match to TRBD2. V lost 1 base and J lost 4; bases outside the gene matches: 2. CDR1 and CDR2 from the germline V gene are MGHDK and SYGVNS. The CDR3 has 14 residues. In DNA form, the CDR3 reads TGTGCCAGCAGTGAATCAGCGGGGGGTTACGAGCAGTACTTC. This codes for CASSESAGGYEQYF.

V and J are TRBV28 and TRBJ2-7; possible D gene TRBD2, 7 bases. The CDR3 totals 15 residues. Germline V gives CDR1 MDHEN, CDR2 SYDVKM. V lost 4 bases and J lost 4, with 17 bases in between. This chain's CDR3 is CASSYRGAREYEQYF. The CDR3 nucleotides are TGTGCCAGCAGTTACCGGGGGGCTCGCGAGTACGAGCAGTACTTC.

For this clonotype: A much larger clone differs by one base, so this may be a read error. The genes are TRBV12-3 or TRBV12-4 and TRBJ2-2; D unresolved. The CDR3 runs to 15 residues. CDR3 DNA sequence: TGTGCCGGCAGAGACGCAGGATTGAACACCGGGGAGCTGTTTTTT. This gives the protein CAGRDAGLNTGELFF.

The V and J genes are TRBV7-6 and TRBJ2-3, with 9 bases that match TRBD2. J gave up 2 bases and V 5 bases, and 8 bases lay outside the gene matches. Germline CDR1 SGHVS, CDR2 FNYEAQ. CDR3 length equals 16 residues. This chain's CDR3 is CASSHRTSAYTDTQYF. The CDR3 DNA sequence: TGTGCCAGCAGCCACCGGACTAGCGCCTACACAGATACGCAGTATTTT.

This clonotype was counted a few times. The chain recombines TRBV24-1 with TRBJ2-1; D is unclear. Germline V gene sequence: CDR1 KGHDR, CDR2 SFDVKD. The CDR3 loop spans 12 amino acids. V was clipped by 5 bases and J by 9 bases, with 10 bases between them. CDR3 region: CATSAEWGEQFF. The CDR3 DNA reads TGTGCCACCAGTGCGGAATGGGGTGAGCAGTTCTTC.

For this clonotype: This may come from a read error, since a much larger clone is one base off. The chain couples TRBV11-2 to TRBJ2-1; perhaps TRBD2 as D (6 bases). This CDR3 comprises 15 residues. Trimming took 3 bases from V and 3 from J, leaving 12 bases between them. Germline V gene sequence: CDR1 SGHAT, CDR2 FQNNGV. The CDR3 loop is CASSFFGSFYNEQFF. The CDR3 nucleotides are TGTGCCAGCAGCTTTTTCGGGAGCTTCTACAATGAGCAGTTCTTC.

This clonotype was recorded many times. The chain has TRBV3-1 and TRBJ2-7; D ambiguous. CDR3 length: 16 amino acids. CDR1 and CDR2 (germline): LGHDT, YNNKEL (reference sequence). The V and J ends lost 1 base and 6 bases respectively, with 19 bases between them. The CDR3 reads CASSQARTGLPSEQYF. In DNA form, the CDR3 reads TGTGCCAGCAGCCAAGCCCGGACGGGTCTCCCCTCCGAGCAGTACTTC.

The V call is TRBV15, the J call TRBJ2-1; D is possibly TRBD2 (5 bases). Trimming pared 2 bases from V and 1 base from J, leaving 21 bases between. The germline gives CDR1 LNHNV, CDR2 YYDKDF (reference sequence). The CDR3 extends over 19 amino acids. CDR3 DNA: TGTGCCACCAGCAGATATCTGTCTAGAGGGTCGGGGTCCTACAATGAGCAGTTCTTC. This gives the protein CATSRYLSRGSGSYNEQFF.

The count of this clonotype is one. For the CDR3, the DNA is TGTGCAAGTCGCTTAGGAGTGACAGCTGGGGCCAACGTCCTGACTTTC. Residues: CASRLGVTAGANVLTF. The chain combines TRBV12-2 with TRBJ2-6; TRBD1 reflects the table's D call only, with no check against the DNA. TRBV12-2 is recorded as a pseudogene. The CDR3 is 16 residues long.

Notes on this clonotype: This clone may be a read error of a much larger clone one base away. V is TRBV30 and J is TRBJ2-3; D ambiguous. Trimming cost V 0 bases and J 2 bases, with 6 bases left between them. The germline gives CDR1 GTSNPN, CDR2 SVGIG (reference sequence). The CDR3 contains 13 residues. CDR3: CAWSVYSTDTQYF. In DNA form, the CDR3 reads TGTGCCTGGAGTGTTTACTCCACAGATACGCAGTATTTT.

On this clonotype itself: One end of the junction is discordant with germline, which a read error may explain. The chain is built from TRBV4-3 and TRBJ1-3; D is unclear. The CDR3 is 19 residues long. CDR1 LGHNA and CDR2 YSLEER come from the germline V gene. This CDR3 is CASSQQHTPDVGSENTIYF. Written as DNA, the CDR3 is TGCGCCAGCAGCCAACAACATACGCCAGACGTCGGCTCTGAAAACACCATATATTTT.

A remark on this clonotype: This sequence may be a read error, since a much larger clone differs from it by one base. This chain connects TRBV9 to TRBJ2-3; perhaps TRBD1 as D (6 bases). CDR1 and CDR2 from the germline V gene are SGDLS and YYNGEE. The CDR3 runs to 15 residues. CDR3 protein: CAGSVGGHSTDTQYF. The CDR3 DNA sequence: TGTGCCGGCAGCGTAGGGGGACATAGCACAGATACGCAGTATTTT.

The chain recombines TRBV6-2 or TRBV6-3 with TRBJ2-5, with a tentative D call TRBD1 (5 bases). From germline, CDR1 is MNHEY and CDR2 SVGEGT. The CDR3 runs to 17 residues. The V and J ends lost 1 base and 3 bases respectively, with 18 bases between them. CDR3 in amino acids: CASSYLLTHGHEETQYF. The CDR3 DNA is TGTGCCAGCAGTTACTTACTCACCCACGGACATGAAGAGACCCAGTACTTC.